This TCR beta chain comes out of a study of breast tumors, draining lymph nodes, adjacent tissues (TCRdb year 2016). In terms of the full investigation: In breast cancer patients, the study compared the TCR beta repertoires of tumor, adjacent nontumor tissue and axillary lymph nodes. The study was designed to assess the relationships and possible T-cell exchange between tumor, surrounding tissue and draining lymph node repertoires in human breast cancer. Study-wide conclusions, independent of this receptor: Tumor and nontumor tissue repertoires were significantly more similar in luminal-like than in basal-like breast cancer. The conclusion that tumor T cells originate in lymph nodes was presented as consistent with a hypothesis rather than as directly demonstrated. T-cell repertoire diversity in tumors was found to be lower than in lymph nodes but higher than in nontumor tissue, and preferential V and J gene usage was observed. The data were considered consistent with most tumor T cells being derived from the lymph node and subsequently expanding within tumor tissue.

These reads were obtained on an Illumina HiSeq 2000. Multiplex PCR amplification was used to generate the TCR beta chain libraries. The amplified TCR beta chain products were analyzed by high-throughput sequencing. In TCRdb, the public reads were trimmed at Q25 with fastp and aligned with MiXCR, with productive beta chains retained. All rows with the same CDR3 protein become a single entry with the most common DNA and genes. The sample records about 200,000 distinct CDR3 sequences, approximately 31% of which are singletons. Clones ranked in the top ten supply 4.3% of the sample. Lymph node samples came from the axillary draining lymph nodes of breast cancer patients. Note on this clonotype: The antigen it recognizes is unknown. Base qualities are not provided; no much larger clone lies one nucleotide away.

Relative to germline, V is 2 bases shorter and J is 11 bases shorter, with 19 bases between their ends. The germline V gene sets CDR1 to SGHDN and CDR2 to FVKESK. Taken from cysteine to phenylalanine, the CDR3 has 15 residues. Only CDR3 DNA remains: 45 bases, in frame from the first base. The clonotype was recovered from a female donor with breast cancer. Some clones in this sample may be carry-over from other donors' samples. Sequenced input: axillary lymph node tissue. The receptor chain draws on TRBV14 and TRBJ1-5; TRBD1 might be the D gene, on 5 matching bases. The CDR3 in this case is CASSQPRDSEGTQHF. The DNA is as follows: TGTGCCAGCAGCCAACCCCGGGACTCTGAAGGGACCCAGCATTTT.